This T cell receptor (beta chain) was captured in a study of T cells in Graves' hyperthyroidism and ophthalmopathy. Uncontrolled infection, other autoimmune disease, pregnancy or lactation led to exclusion. Diagnoses were made from clinical symptoms, serum measures (thyroxine and TRAb), thyroid ultrasound and orbital computed tomography. Study-wide points: Most thyroid-expanded clonotypes above 0.001 were also found in blood.

RNA transcripts provided the source from which TCR beta CDR3 regions were amplified. HTBI primers were employed in a first-round RT-PCR of the TCR CDR3. TCRdb passed the multiplex PCR reads through MiXCR, listing each CDR3 protein once. The data hold over 400,000 distinct CDR3 sequences, with over 12% observed a single time. This clonotype has at least ten counts. The antigen remains unidentified. Germline loops: CDR1 SGHDT, CDR2 YYEEEE. The length of the CDR3 is 12 residues. The V end lost 5 bases, the J end lost 7 bases, and 12 bases lay between the germline ends. The source material was blood. V gene TRBV5-6 combines with J gene TRBJ1-1, with TRBD1 as a possible D gene (5 bases). The TCR sequence derives from a man younger than 35 with Graves' ophthalmopathy. The CDR3 spells CASSRQGREAFF. The CDR3 nucleotides are TGTGCCAGCAGTCGCCAGGGACGTGAAGCTTTCTTT.